Shown below are 8 T cell receptor beta chains from a single sample sequenced in a study of siplizumab effects on memory and regulatory T cells. TCRdb's table, derived via immunoSEQ multiplex PCR, lists solely in-frame clones and lacks some. The data hold about 50,000 clones, with roughly 87% observed a single time. Material: naive CD8+ T cells sorted from blood. Receptors originate from a human donor in good health.

Remarks on this clone: This specimen includes other DNA sequences encoding the same CDR3. The chain employs TRBV7-9 and TRBJ2-7; tentatively, D is TRBD1 (5 bases). V was cut by 1 base and J by 2 bases, with 15 bases left in between. Per germline, CDR1 SEHNR and CDR2 FQNEAQ (reference sequence). The CDR3 covers 16 residues. The DNA for the CDR3 is TGTGCCAGCAGCTTAGAGTTCCAGGGATCCCCCTACGAGCAGTACTTC. As protein: CASSLEFQGSPYEQYF.

This clone was seen a single time. The chain employs TRBV9 and TRBJ2-1; the match to TRBD2 covers 11 bases. The CDR3 consists of 17 residues. CDR1 SGDLS and CDR2 YYNGEE come from the germline V gene. J was trimmed by 0 bases and V by 4 bases; bases with no gene match: 6. The CDR3, as DNA: TGTGCCAGCAGCCCTAGCGGGGGGCCCAGCTCCTACAATGAGCAGTTCTTC. Amino acid sequence: CASSPSGGPSSYNEQFF.

The chain uses TRBV5-5 and TRBJ2-7; TRBD1 matches at 8 bases. J gave up 0 bases and V 3 bases, and 2 bases lay outside the gene matches. The germline V gene has CDR1 SGHKS and CDR2 YYEKEE (reference sequence). The CDR3 is 14 amino acids. CDR3 bases: TGTGCCAGCAGCTCCGGGACAGGCTCCTACGAGCAGTACTTC. This translates into CASSSGTGSYEQYF. Combining the CDR3 with reference TRBV5-5 and TRBJ2-7 gives the whole variable domain DAGVTQSPTHLIKTRGQQVTLRCSPISGHKSVSWYQQVLGQGPQFIFQYYEKEERGRGNFPDRFSARQFPNYSSELNVNALLLGDSALYLCASSSGTGSYEQYFGPGTRLTVT.

The V and J genes are TRBV27 and TRBJ2-3; the match to TRBD2 covers 11 bases. CDR3 size: 14 residues. Trimming removed 9 bases from V and 5 bases from J; junction bases left unmatched: 7. The germline V gene has CDR1 MNHEY and CDR2 SMNVEV (reference sequence). The CDR3 spells CASMTSGIIDTQYF. CDR3 nucleotide sequence: TGTGCCAGTATGACTAGCGGGATCATAGATACGCAGTATTTT.

The V and J genes are TRBV27 and TRBJ2-2; weak D call: TRBD1 (5 bases). V lost 5 bases to trimming and J lost 1 base, with 8 bases between them. CDR3 length: 14 amino acids. Germline lookup yields CDR1 MNHEY and CDR2 SMNVEV (reference sequence). The CDR3 nucleotides are TGTGCCAGCAGTCCGACAGTGAACACCGGGGAGCTGTTTTTT. As protein: CASSPTVNTGELFF.

CDR3 protein: CASSSGPEAFF. CDR3 sequence (DNA): TGTGCCAGCAGCTCAGGGCCAGAAGCTTTCTTT. The chain employs TRBV7-2 and TRBJ1-1; a possible D gene is TRBD1 (5 bases). The CDR3 is 11 residues long. Trimming cost V 4 bases and J 8 bases, with 8 bases left between them. CDR1 SGHTA and CDR2 FQGNSA come from the germline V gene.

The chain is built from TRBV7-9 and TRBJ2-7, with 8 bases that match TRBD1. The germline gives CDR1 SEHNR, CDR2 FQNEAQ (reference sequence). The V gene end was trimmed by 5 bases and the J gene end by 1 base; junction bases not matched to a gene: 13. The CDR3 sequence is 17 residues long. Here the CDR3 DNA reads TGTGCCAGCAGCCACTTAGGTGGGACAGGCGGATCCTACGAGCAGTACTTC. Its protein product is CASSHLGGTGGSYEQYF.

On this clone itself: Other DNA sequences within the sample encode an identical CDR3. The rearrangement joins TRBV19 to TRBJ1-1; no clear D gene. Deletions cut 1 base from V and 1 base from J, with 4 bases between. This CDR3 contains 13 residues. Germline V gene data show CDR1 as LNHDA and CDR2 as SQIVND (reference sequence). The CDR3 loop reads CASSIGGNTEAFF. The DNA of the CDR3 is TGTGCCAGTAGTATAGGCGGGAACACTGAAGCTTTCTTT.